The 18 T cell receptor beta chains below all came from one sample that was sequenced in a study of cytomegalovirus exposure and HLA in healthy donors. The method was immunoSEQ multiplex PCR; TCRdb's version includes in-frame clones alone and lacks a portion of them. This table holds over 150,000 clones, approximately 86% found once. The sequencing input was PBMCs. All receptors derive from a man in his late teens or twenties in good health and CMV-seropositive.

This chain uses TRBV7-2 with TRBJ2-5, with 9 nucleotides matching TRBD1. The CDR3 runs 15 residues. J was trimmed by 5 bases and V by 4 bases; bases with no gene match: 8. Germline V gives CDR1 SGHTA, CDR2 FQGNSA. The CDR3 loop reads CASSSADRGGETQYF. The CDR3 region has the DNA TGTGCCAGCAGCTCAGCGGACAGGGGAGGGGAGACCCAGTACTTC. Using reference TRBV7-2 and TRBJ2-5 for the parts outside the CDR3, the full variable domain is GAGVSQSPSNKVTEKGKDVELRCDPISGHTALYWYRQSLGQGLEFLIYFQGNSAPDKSGLPSDRFSAERTGGSVSTLTIQRTQQEDSAVYLCASSSADRGGETQYFGPGTRLLVL.

In this sample, this clone turned up a few times. The chain uses TRBV25-1 and TRBJ2-3; either TRBD1 or TRBD2 may supply D (6 bases each). V dropped 10 bases and J dropped 2 bases, with 16 bases sitting between them. The CDR3 has 14 residues. Germline V CDR1 and CDR2: MGHDK, SYGVNS. The CDR3, as DNA: TGTGCCACCAGCGGGCACAGGGACACAGATACGCAGTATTTT. This sequence encodes CATSGHRDTDTQYF.

The chain couples TRBV4-3 to TRBJ2-7; TRBD2 matches 11 bases. V gave up 1 base and J gave up 2 bases; unmatched junction bases: 1. The CDR3 runs to 15 residues. CDR1 LGHNA and CDR2 YSLEER come from the germline V gene. The CDR3: CASSQVAGGPYEQYF. The CDR3 DNA sequence: TGCGCCAGCAGCCAAGTAGCGGGGGGGCCCTACGAGCAGTACTTC.

The chain recombines TRBV5-1 with TRBJ1-2, with TRBD1 matching over 9 bases. The CDR3 has 13 amino acids. The germline CDR1 and CDR2 sequences are SGHRS and YFSETQ. Trimming at V came to 0 bases and at J to 10 bases, leaving 4 bases not matched to a gene. This CDR3 is CASSLDGQGYYTF. The CDR3 coding sequence is TGCGCCAGCAGCTTGGACGGACAGGGGTACTACACCTTC.

J is TRBJ2-5 and V is TRBV7-2; the D is unclear. The CDR3 covers 15 residues. Germline values: CDR1 SGHTA, CDR2 FQGNSA. With 0 bases removed from V and 4 bases from J, the gap between germline ends came to 12 bases. The CDR3 reads CASSLAQGYRETQYF. The DNA for the CDR3 is TGTGCCAGCAGCTTAGCGCAAGGTTACAGAGAGACCCAGTACTTC.

CDR3 nucleotide sequence: TGCGCCAGCAGCTTGTTCGGGACAGGGCAAGAGACCCAGTACTTC. Its protein is CASSLFGTGQETQYF. The chain has TRBV5-1 and TRBJ2-5; 9 positions agree with TRBD1. Per germline, CDR1 SGHRS and CDR2 YFSETQ. V was clipped by 1 base and J by 2 bases; unmatched bases: 3. CDR3 length: 15 residues.

CDR3 nucleotide sequence: TGTGCCACCGCCGCGGCTAGCGGTTCCTACGAGCAGTACTTC. This codes for CATAAASGSYEQYF. The rearrangement links TRBV15 to TRBJ2-7, with TRBD2 matching 7 bases. CDR3 length: 14 residues. V was pared by 8 bases and J by 1 base, with 8 bases of the junction left unmatched. In germline, CDR1 is LNHNV, CDR2 YYDKDF (reference sequence). Supplemented by reference TRBV15 and TRBJ2-7, the full variable domain reads DAMVIQNPRYQVTQFGKPVTLSCSQTLNHNVMYWYQQKSSQAPKLLFHYYDKDFNNEADTPDNFQSRRPNTSFCFLDIRSPGLGDTAMYLCATAAASGSYEQYFGPGTRLTVT.

This chain uses TRBV18 with TRBJ1-3; 12 bases match TRBD1. V lost 3 bases, J lost 0 bases, and 6 bases stayed unmatched. The CDR3 totals 18 residues. Germline CDR1 KGHSH, CDR2 LQKENI. CDR3: CASSPGQGATASGNTIYF. For the CDR3, the DNA is TGTGCCAGCTCACCGGGACAGGGGGCGACTGCCTCTGGAAACACCATATATTTT.

The gene calls are TRBV2 and TRBJ2-5; weak D call: TRBD2 (5 bases). The germline CDR1 and CDR2 sequences are SNHLY and FYNNEI. Trimming left V 1 base short and J 1 base short, with 13 bases between. The CDR3 totals 16 residues. CDR3 amino acids: CASSEGTGIFQETQYF. The CDR3 nucleotides are TGTGCCAGCAGTGAAGGGACGGGGATTTTCCAAGAGACCCAGTACTTC.

The rearrangement joins TRBV6-1 to TRBJ1-5, with 7 bases matching TRBD1. V trimming: 7 bases; J trimming: 12 bases; junction bases outside the gene matches: 18. CDR3 length: 15 amino acids. CDR1 and CDR2 from the germline V gene are MNHNS and SASEGT. The CDR3 region has the DNA TGTGCCAGCATCCCAGGGGGGCTCCCCTTTTCGAGCCAGCATTTT. It translates to CASIPGGLPFSSQHF.

J is TRBJ2-7 and V is TRBV2; D gene uncertain. The germline gives CDR1 SNHLY, CDR2 FYNNEI. Trimming took 3 bases from V and 5 from J, leaving 14 bases between them. This CDR3 spans 14 amino acids. The CDR3 reads CASSDSSRPNEQYF. CDR3 nucleotides: TGTGCCAGCAGTGACTCTTCTAGACCCAACGAGCAGTACTTC.

V and J are TRBV4-3 and TRBJ2-3; 9 positions match TRBD2. Trimming at V came to 2 bases and at J to 0 bases, leaving 6 bases not matched to a gene. CDR3 size: 17 residues. Germline lookup yields CDR1 LGHNA and CDR2 YSLEER. Here the CDR3 DNA reads TGCGCCAGCAGCCAATCGGGACTAGCAGTTAGCACAGATACGCAGTATTTT. This encodes CASSQSGLAVSTDTQYF.

V and J are TRBV28 and TRBJ2-7, with 8 bases identical to TRBD1. Unmatched junction bases numbered 10, after V lost 5 bases and J lost 4 bases. The germline V gene has CDR1 MDHEN and CDR2 SYDVKM. The CDR3 loop spans 15 amino acids. The CDR3 sequence is CASSTAGTGSYEQYF. The CDR3 region has the DNA TGTGCCAGCAGTACCGCCGGGACAGGTAGTTACGAGCAGTACTTC.

This chain's CDR3 is CASSQLTGSRAYEQYF. Written as DNA, the CDR3 is TGCGCCAGCAGCCAGTTGACAGGCTCGAGGGCCTACGAGCAGTACTTC. J is TRBJ2-7 and V is TRBV4-3; D is perhaps TRBD1 (6 bases). Trimming cost V 3 bases and J 2 bases, with 17 bases left between them. This CDR3 has 16 residues. Germline CDR1 reads LGHNA; CDR2 reads YSLEER.

This chain uses TRBV7-8 with TRBJ2-3; weak D call: TRBD2 (5 bases). Germline V gene data show CDR1 as SGHVS and CDR2 as FQNEAQ. Trimming removed 5 bases at V and 3 bases at J, with 15 bases between. The CDR3 is 15 amino acids. The CDR3 DNA reads as TGTGCCAGCAGCCCTTGGGAGACGTCAACAGATACGCAGTATTTT. This translates into CASSPWETSTDTQYF.

This clone was counted once. The V call is TRBV7-2, the J call TRBJ1-3; the match to TRBD1 covers 8 bases. Losses at the gene ends were 5 bases for V and 0 bases for J; bases not matched to a gene: 6. The germline CDR1 and CDR2 sequences are SGHTA and FQGNSA. The CDR3 length is 16 residues. CDR3 DNA: TGTGCCAGCAGCCCAGGGGGCAGGAGCTCTGGAAACACCATATATTTT. Amino acids: CASSPGGRSSGNTIYF.

The rearrangement joins TRBV7-3 to TRBJ2-5; D not certain. Between the trimmed V and J ends, which lost 5 bases and 4 bases, there was a span of 5 bases. Germline V CDR1 and CDR2: SGHTA, FQGTGA. This CDR3 has 11 amino acids. In DNA, the CDR3 is TGTGCCAGCAGCCCGCGAGAGACCCAGTACTTC. It translates to CASSPRETQYF.

The chain is built from TRBV7-8 and TRBJ2-1; 10 bases map to TRBD2. V gave up 4 bases and J gave up 0 bases; unmatched junction bases: 3. The CDR3 length is 16 residues. From germline, CDR1 is SGHVS and CDR2 FQNEAQ. The CDR3, as DNA: TGTGCCAGCAGCTCCTCTAGCGGGGGCTCCTACAATGAGCAGTTCTTC. It translates to CASSSSSGGSYNEQFF.